Listed below are T cell receptor beta chains from one sample, sequenced in a study of shared clonotypes between healthy human individuals. Data came from immunoSEQ multiplex PCR; TCRdb stores just in-frame clones and leaves some out. The sample yields 1,400,000 or so clones, less than 99% seen once. Sequencing was performed on naive CD4+ T cells sorted from blood. The receptors here all came from a man aged 25 to 40 in good health. The CDR3 runs from the conserved cysteine through the conserved F or W. Each record gives: V gene, clone size, J gene, D gene, CDR3 DNA, CDR3 protein. A D gene is named only where the DNA matches it firmly. A row's size may be missing; if present it is once, few, many or a size class.

v_gene: TRBV28
abundance: .
j_gene: TRBJ1-4
d_gene: .
CDR3nt: TGTGCCAGCACCCCTCACGCCGGGACCGGCAATGAAAAACTGTTTTTT
CDR3aa: CASTPHAGTGNEKLFF

v_gene: TRBV9
abundance: once
j_gene: TRBJ1-3
d_gene: .
CDR3nt: TGTGCCAGCAGCGTAGGGGCGCTCCACTCTGGAAACACCATATATTTT
CDR3aa: CASSVGALHSGNTIYF

v_gene: TRBV30
abundance: once
j_gene: TRBJ2-1
d_gene: TRBD2
CDR3nt: TGTGCCTGGAGTGTAATCCGTCTAGCGGGAGACACCTCCTACAATGAGCAGTTCTTC
CDR3aa: CAWSVIRLAGDTSYNEQFF

v_gene: TRBV7-2
abundance: .
j_gene: TRBJ2-1
d_gene: TRBD2
CDR3nt: TGTGCCAGCAGCTTAGGTTTAGCGGGAGTCTGGCAGTACAATGAGCAGTTCTTC
CDR3aa: CASSLGLAGVWQYNEQFF

v_gene: TRBV6-1
abundance: .
j_gene: TRBJ1-1
d_gene: .
CDR3nt: TGTGCCAGCATAGGGTCCGGGATTAACACTGAAGCTTTCTTT
CDR3aa: CASIGSGINTEAFF

v_gene: TRBV5-1
abundance: .
j_gene: TRBJ2-7
d_gene: .
CDR3nt: TGCGCCAGCAGCTTGGTGACGCAGGCAGGCGAGCAGTACTTC
CDR3aa: CASSLVTQAGEQYF

v_gene: TRBV7-2
abundance: .
j_gene: TRBJ2-2
d_gene: .
CDR3nt: TGTGCCAGCAGCTTAATAGGCCTCACCGGGGAGCTGTTTTTT
CDR3aa: CASSLIGLTGELFF

v_gene: TRBV13
abundance: .
j_gene: TRBJ2-7
d_gene: .
CDR3nt: TGTGCCAGCAGCCTCGGAGGTCAGACCTACGAGCAGTACTTC
CDR3aa: CASSLGGQTYEQYF

v_gene: TRBV2
abundance: .
j_gene: TRBJ1-4
d_gene: .
CDR3nt: TGTGCCAGCAGTGTATTGGTCGAACTGTTTTTT
CDR3aa: CASSVLVELFF

v_gene: TRBV7-2
abundance: .
j_gene: TRBJ2-7
d_gene: .
CDR3nt: TGTGCCAGCAGTCCAGCTCCCTTCTACGAGCAGTACTTC
CDR3aa: CASSPAPFYEQYF

v_gene: TRBV14
abundance: .
j_gene: TRBJ2-3
d_gene: TRBD2
CDR3nt: TGTGCCAGCAGCCCGAACGGGAGGCTGACAGATACGCAGTATTTT
CDR3aa: CASSPNGRLTDTQYF

v_gene: TRBV28
abundance: .
j_gene: TRBJ1-5
d_gene: .
CDR3nt: TGTGCCAGCAGTTCCCCACAGGGAGTGAATCAGCCCCAGCATTTT
CDR3aa: CASSSPQGVNQPQHF

v_gene: TRBV6-1
abundance: .
j_gene: TRBJ1-5
d_gene: TRBD1
CDR3nt: TGTGCCAGCAGTAGGGACAGGGGCAATCAGCCCCAGCATTTT
CDR3aa: CASSRDRGNQPQHF

v_gene: TRBV27
abundance: .
j_gene: TRBJ2-7
d_gene: .
CDR3nt: TGTGCCAGCAGTTTTCGACAGACCAGTTACGAGCAGTACTTC
CDR3aa: CASSFRQTSYEQYF

v_gene: TRBV6-5
abundance: .
j_gene: TRBJ2-2
d_gene: TRBD1
CDR3nt: TGTGCCAGCAGTTACGACGGACAGGGGTACACCGGGGAGCTGTTTTTT
CDR3aa: CASSYDGQGYTGELFF

v_gene: TRBV19
abundance: .
j_gene: TRBJ2-4
d_gene: .
CDR3nt: TGTGCCAGTAGTACCGACAGGTTAAACATTCAGTACTTC
CDR3aa: CASSTDRLNIQYF

v_gene: TRBV6-1
abundance: .
j_gene: TRBJ1-4
d_gene: .
CDR3nt: TGTGCCAGCAGTGATTCGGCAACTAATGAAAAACTGTTTTTT
CDR3aa: CASSDSATNEKLFF

v_gene: TRBV4-3
abundance: .
j_gene: TRBJ2-4
d_gene: .
CDR3nt: TGCGCCAGCAGCCAAGCAGCCGGGACTGACAAAAACATTCAGTACTTC
CDR3aa: CASSQAAGTDKNIQYF

v_gene: TRBV21-1
abundance: .
j_gene: TRBJ2-6
d_gene: .
CDR3nt: TGTGCCAGCAGCAACTGGACAGGTTTTAACTCTGGGGCCAACGTCCTGACTTTC
CDR3aa: CASSNWTGFNSGANVLTF

v_gene: TRBV28
abundance: .
j_gene: TRBJ2-7
d_gene: .
CDR3nt: TGTGCCAGCAGCACGCCAGGGAGTACCTACGAGCAGTACTTC
CDR3aa: CASSTPGSTYEQYF

v_gene: TRBV7-9
abundance: .
j_gene: TRBJ2-7
d_gene: .
CDR3nt: TGTGCCAGCAGCAATACTAAACAGGGCTACGAGCAGTACTTC
CDR3aa: CASSNTKQGYEQYF

v_gene: TRBV20-1
abundance: .
j_gene: TRBJ2-7
d_gene: .
CDR3nt: TGCAGTGCTAGAGATGATTACGAGCAGTACTTC
CDR3aa: CSARDDYEQYF

v_gene: TRBV4-2
abundance: .
j_gene: TRBJ2-1
d_gene: TRBD2
CDR3nt: TGTGCCAGCCGGCTAGCGGGGCACAATGAGCAGTTCTTC
CDR3aa: CASRLAGHNEQFF

v_gene: TRBV7-7
abundance: .
j_gene: TRBJ1-3
d_gene: .
CDR3nt: TGTGCTAGCAGCTTAGATGGCCGGTCTGGAAACACCATATATTTT
CDR3aa: CASSLDGRSGNTIYF

v_gene: TRBV30
abundance: .
j_gene: TRBJ2-5
d_gene: .
CDR3nt: TGTGCCTGGAGAAAGGGACGGCGACTCCAAGAGACCCAGTACTTC
CDR3aa: CAWRKGRRLQETQYF

v_gene: TRBV28
abundance: .
j_gene: TRBJ2-5
d_gene: TRBD1
CDR3nt: TGTGCCAGCACTCCCCACGGGGACAGTTTACACTTC
CDR3aa: CASTPHGDSLHF

v_gene: TRBV9
abundance: .
j_gene: TRBJ2-1
d_gene: TRBD2
CDR3nt: TGTGCCAGCAGCACCGGGACTAGCGGCAATGAGCAGTTCTTC
CDR3aa: CASSTGTSGNEQFF

v_gene: TRBV19
abundance: .
j_gene: TRBJ2-7
d_gene: .
CDR3nt: TGTGCCAGTAGTAGGGCAGGGGGACTTTACGAGCAGTACTTC
CDR3aa: CASSRAGGLYEQYF

v_gene: TRBV18
abundance: .
j_gene: TRBJ2-1
d_gene: .
CDR3nt: TGTGCCAGCTCACCCTTCTCTGTAGTCGAGCAGTTCTTC
CDR3aa: CASSPFSVVEQFF

v_gene: TRBV18
abundance: .
j_gene: TRBJ1-1
d_gene: TRBD1
CDR3nt: TGTGCCAGCTCACCACCAGGGGGCATGGACACTGAAGCTTTCTTT
CDR3aa: CASSPPGGMDTEAFF

v_gene: TRBV5-1
abundance: .
j_gene: TRBJ1-2
d_gene: .
CDR3nt: TGCGCCAGCAGCTTACAGGGTGGGATGGACTATGGCTACACCTTC
CDR3aa: CASSLQGGMDYGYTF

v_gene: TRBV5-4
abundance: .
j_gene: TRBJ2-2
d_gene: .
CDR3nt: TGTGCCAGCAGCTTGACTAGAGTGGCCGGGGAGCTGTTTTTT
CDR3aa: CASSLTRVAGELFF

v_gene: TRBV7-6
abundance: once
j_gene: TRBJ2-5
d_gene: .
CDR3nt: TGTGCCAGCAGCTCTTACGGCAGGGGCGAGACCCAGTACTTC
CDR3aa: CASSSYGRGETQYF

v_gene: TRBV10-1
abundance: .
j_gene: TRBJ2-1
d_gene: .
CDR3nt: TGCGCCACCGCCCTCGGTCTCTACAATGAGCAGTTCTTC
CDR3aa: CATALGLYNEQFF

v_gene: TRBV7-8
abundance: .
j_gene: TRBJ2-5
d_gene: .
CDR3nt: TGTGCCAGCAAGGACCCAGTGGAGACCCAGTACTTC
CDR3aa: CASKDPVETQYF

v_gene: TRBV5-1
abundance: .
j_gene: TRBJ2-2
d_gene: .
CDR3nt: TGCGCCAGCAGCTTGTGGCGGAGGGACACCGGGGAGCTGTTTTTT
CDR3aa: CASSLWRRDTGELFF

v_gene: TRBV30
abundance: .
j_gene: TRBJ2-5
d_gene: .
CDR3nt: TGTGCCTGGAGTGTCTGGTCGAGAGAGACCCAGTACTTC
CDR3aa: CAWSVWSRETQYF

v_gene: TRBV19
abundance: once
j_gene: TRBJ2-7
d_gene: TRBD1
CDR3nt: TGTGCCAGTAGGACCCGGATTATAACAGGGGTAACCTACGAGCAGTACTTC
CDR3aa: CASRTRIITGVTYEQYF

v_gene: TRBV18
abundance: .
j_gene: TRBJ2-7
d_gene: .
CDR3nt: TGTGCCAGCTCACCACTCCGGGCTATCCAATCCTACGAGCAGTACTTC
CDR3aa: CASSPLRAIQSYEQYF

v_gene: TRBV28
abundance: .
j_gene: TRBJ2-1
d_gene: TRBD2
CDR3nt: TGTGCCAGCAGTCTTTTAAGGAGGGCTAGCGGGAGCACGAGCTCCTACAATGAGCAGTTCTTC
CDR3aa: CASSLLRRASGSTSSYNEQFF

v_gene: TRBV18
abundance: .
j_gene: TRBJ1-1
d_gene: TRBD1
CDR3nt: TGTGCCAGCTCACGGGTCTGGGACAGGAGGAACACTGAAGCTTTCTTT
CDR3aa: CASSRVWDRRNTEAFF

v_gene: TRBV5-4
abundance: .
j_gene: TRBJ2-1
d_gene: .
CDR3nt: TGTGCCAGCAGCTTGGAGCTCCTCACTAGTGAGCAGTTCTTC
CDR3aa: CASSLELLTSEQFF

v_gene: TRBV15
abundance: .
j_gene: TRBJ1-4
d_gene: .
CDR3nt: TGTGCCACCAGCAGTTCTTTTGAAAAACTGTTTTTT
CDR3aa: CATSSSFEKLFF

v_gene: TRBV28
abundance: .
j_gene: TRBJ2-2
d_gene: TRBD1
CDR3nt: TGTGCCAGCAGTGCACCCGGGACAGGGTATCGGGAGCTGTTTTTT
CDR3aa: CASSAPGTGYRELFF